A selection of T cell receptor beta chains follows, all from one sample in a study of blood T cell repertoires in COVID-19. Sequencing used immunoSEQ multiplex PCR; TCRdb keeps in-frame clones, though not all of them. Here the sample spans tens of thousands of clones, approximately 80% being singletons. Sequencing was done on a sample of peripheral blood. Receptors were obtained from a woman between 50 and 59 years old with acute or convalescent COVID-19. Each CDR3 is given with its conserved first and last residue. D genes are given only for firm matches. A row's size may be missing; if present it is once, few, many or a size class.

TGTGCCAGCAGCTTTTACAGGGGGTCCTACGAGCAGTACTTC | CASSFYRGSYEQYF | TRBV7-2 | - | TRBD1 | TRBJ2-7
TGCGCCAGCAGCCCAGGGACTCTAACCTACAATGAGCAGTTCTTC | CASSPGTLTYNEQFF | TRBV10-2 | - | - | TRBJ2-1
TGTGCCAGTAGGGGGAGTTACAATGAGCAGTTCTTC | CASRGSYNEQFF | TRBV19 | - | - | TRBJ2-1
TGTGCCAGCAGTTTATCGGGAGGCCCACACTACGAGCAGTACTTC | CASSLSGGPHYEQYF | TRBV27 | - | - | TRBJ2-7
TGTGCCAGCAGCTTGGGTGGACAGGTAGGATCCTCCTACGAGCAGTACTTC | CASSLGGQVGSSYEQYF | TRBV5-4 | - | TRBD1 | TRBJ2-7
TGTGCCAGCAGCGCCCAACAGGGGGCGCTTGACCGCACGAGCACAGATACGCAGTATTTT | CASSAQQGALDRTSTDTQYF | TRBV9 | - | TRBD1 | TRBJ2-3
TGTGCCAGCAGTTTAAGGGGGCGCGGTCAGCCCCAGCATTTT | CASSLRGRGQPQHF | TRBV27 | - | TRBD1 | TRBJ1-5
TGTGCCAGCAGTTTATTTTTCCGGGGACAGGGGTATGGCTACACCTTC | CASSLFFRGQGYGYTF | TRBV28 | - | TRBD1 | TRBJ1-2
TGTGCCACCTACCGGGACAGGAAGGTGTTTTTT | CATYRDRKVFF | TRBV28 | - | TRBD1 | TRBJ2-2
TGTGCCAGCAGCAAGACAGGGGGTTACGAGCAGTACTTC | CASSKTGGYEQYF | TRBV7-3 | - | TRBD1 | TRBJ2-7
TGTGCCAGCAGCTTGGGGGGGCGCGATAATTCACCCCTCCACTTT | CASSLGGRDNSPLHF | TRBV5-4 | - | - | TRBJ1-6
TGTGCCAGCAGCCGCTCAATGGGACTTTCGAACGAGCAGTACTTC | CASSRSMGLSNEQYF | TRBV4-2 | - | - | TRBJ2-7
TGTGCCTGGAGCAGGCTAATCTCGGAGACCCAGTACTTC | CAWSRLISETQYF | TRBV30 | - | - | TRBJ2-5
TGTGCCAGCAGCCCTGGGACTAGCGGGAGGGATGAGCAGTACTTC | CASSPGTSGRDEQYF | TRBV7-9 | once | TRBD2 | TRBJ2-7
TGTGCCAGCAGTTACGCGGGACTCCCTGCCGAGCAGTACTTC | CASSYAGLPAEQYF | TRBV6-5 | few | - | TRBJ2-7
TGTGCCAGCAGCTCCACCGCAGGGTATACGCAGTATTTT | CASSSTAGYTQYF | TRBV7-2 | - | - | TRBJ2-3
TGTGCCAGTAGCTTCGGTACAGGGGCCGGGCAGCCCCAGCATTTT | CASSFGTGAGQPQHF | TRBV19 | - | TRBD1 | TRBJ1-5
TGCGCCAGCAGCACACAGGTTCTAGGAAATGAGCAGTTCTTC | CASSTQVLGNEQFF | TRBV5-1 | - | - | TRBJ2-1
TGTGCCAGCAGTTCGACAGGGACGATAGAGACCCAGTACTTC | CASSSTGTIETQYF | TRBV6-6 | - | TRBD1 | TRBJ2-5
TGTGCCAGCAGCCCAACAGGGTCTGGAAACACCATATATTTT | CASSPTGSGNTIYF | TRBV9 | - | - | TRBJ1-3
TGTGCCTGGAGTGTTCGGCCAGGGGGCACCTACAATGAGCAGTTCTTC | CAWSVRPGGTYNEQFF | TRBV30 | - | TRBD1 | TRBJ2-1
TGTGCCAGCAGCACCGGGGTGGCTGTGGGAGAGACCCAGTACTTC | CASSTGVAVGETQYF | TRBV11-3 | - | - | TRBJ2-5
TGTGCCAGCAGCCTCCCGGGAACTGGGGCCAACGTCCTGACTTTC | CASSLPGTGANVLTF | TRBV9 | - | - | TRBJ2-6
TGTGCCAGCAGGCTTACTAACACCGGGGAGCTGTTTTTT | CASRLTNTGELFF | TRBV12-3/TRBV12-4 | - | - | TRBJ2-2
TGTGCCAGCAGCTTATCCGGACTAGCGGGAGGGCACACGCAGTATTTT | CASSLSGLAGGHTQYF | TRBV7-9 | - | TRBD2 | TRBJ2-3
TGTGCCAGCGGACCCAGGGGGCGCGGTCCGTTCTTC | CASGPRGRGPFF | TRBV2 | - | TRBD1 | TRBJ2-1
TGTGCCAGCGGATTCCTAGCGGGAGTGGGTGGGGCCAACGTCCTGACTTTC | CASGFLAGVGGANVLTF | TRBV2 | - | TRBD2 | TRBJ2-6
TGTGCCAGTAGTCCCGACTTGGGCAATGAGCAGTTCTTC | CASSPDLGNEQFF | TRBV19 | - | - | TRBJ2-1
TGTGCCAGCTCACCCTTAGTATTGCCAGGCACTGAAGCTTTCTTT | CASSPLVLPGTEAFF | TRBV18 | - | - | TRBJ1-1
TGTGCCAGCAGCACCGGACAGGGGGAAGAGACCCAGTACTTC | CASSTGQGEETQYF | TRBV7-2 | - | TRBD1 | TRBJ2-5
TGTGCCTGGAGTTTTCGGGGGGGCCATGAGCAGTTCTTC | CAWSFRGGHEQFF | TRBV30 | - | TRBD2 | TRBJ2-1
TGTGCCAGCAGTGATCCTCTGACGGGAGCGATCTACAATGAGCAGTTCTTC | CASSDPLTGAIYNEQFF | TRBV2 | - | - | TRBJ2-1
TGTGCCAGTAGTCCCCTGGGGGGTCGGTCGTACGGCTACACCTTC | CASSPLGGRSYGYTF | TRBV19 | - | - | TRBJ1-2
TGTGCCAGCTCGGCCGACAGGGCCGCAAGCTACACCTTC | CASSADRAASYTF | TRBV6-5 | - | TRBD1 | TRBJ1-2
TGTGCCAGCAGCCGGGGGGGCCAGTACAATGAGCAGTTCTTC | CASSRGGQYNEQFF | TRBV7-2 | few | TRBD2 | TRBJ2-1
TGTGCCAGCAGTTTCGCCAGGACCTACAATGAGCAGTTCTTC | CASSFARTYNEQFF | TRBV27 | - | - | TRBJ2-1
TGTGCCAGCAGTTTTCGGGGTGGAGGCTACGAGCAGTACTTC | CASSFRGGGYEQYF | TRBV28 | - | - | TRBJ2-7
TGTGCCTGGAGTGCGGAAAAACTGTTTTTT | CAWSAEKLFF | TRBV30 | - | - | TRBJ1-4
TGCGCCAGCAGCCAAGAGTGGGAGCCTGGCACAGATACGCAGTATTTT | CASSQEWEPGTDTQYF | TRBV4-3 | - | - | TRBJ2-3
TGTGCCAGCAGCTTTGGCGGAATCTACAATGAGCAGTTCTTC | CASSFGGIYNEQFF | TRBV5-6 | - | - | TRBJ2-1
TGTGCCAGCAGCCCAAGGGGTTTCGGGGAGCTGTTTTTT | CASSPRGFGELFF | TRBV3-1/TRBV3-2 | - | - | TRBJ2-2